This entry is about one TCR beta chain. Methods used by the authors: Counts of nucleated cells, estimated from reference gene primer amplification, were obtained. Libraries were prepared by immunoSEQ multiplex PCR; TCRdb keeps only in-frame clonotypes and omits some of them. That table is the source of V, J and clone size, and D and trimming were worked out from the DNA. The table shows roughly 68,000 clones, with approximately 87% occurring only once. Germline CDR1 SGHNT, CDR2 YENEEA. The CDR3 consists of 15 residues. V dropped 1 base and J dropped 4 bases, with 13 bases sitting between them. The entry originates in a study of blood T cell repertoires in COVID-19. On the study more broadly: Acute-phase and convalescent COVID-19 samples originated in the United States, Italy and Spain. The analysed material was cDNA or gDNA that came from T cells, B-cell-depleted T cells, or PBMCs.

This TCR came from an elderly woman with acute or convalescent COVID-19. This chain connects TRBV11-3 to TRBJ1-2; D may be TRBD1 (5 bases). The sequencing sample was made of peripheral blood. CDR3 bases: TGTGCCAGCAGCTTAGTCTCGACAGTCCTCTATGGCTACACCTTC. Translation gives CASSLVSTVLYGYTF.